This entry describes one TCR beta chain. Antigen specificity is unknown. The data belong to a study of T cells in Graves' hyperthyroidism and ophthalmopathy. Study as a whole: The authors collected peripheral blood at initial diagnosis, before any treatment.

Study conclusions and caveats: Ophthalmopathy, which appeared later, was predicted by the model a median roughly 6.6 months before onset.

The hyperthyroidism was newly diagnosed and had lasted under 2 months; the patients were aged 18 to 65. The diagnoses drew upon clinical symptoms, serum thyroxine and TRAb, thyroid ultrasound and orbital computed tomography. RNA transcripts provided the source from which TCR beta CDR3 regions were amplified. The study used the HTBI primer set for a first-round RT-PCR of the TCR CDR3. TCRdb processed the multiplex PCR reads anew with MiXCR; each CDR3 protein has one entry. Among 300,000 to 400,000 distinct CDR3 sequences, 15% to 20% were seen once, and the ten largest hold approximately 49%. CDR3 size: 17 residues. CDR1 SGDLS and CDR2 YYNGEE come from the germline V gene. Trimming cost V 5 bases and J 7 bases; bases outside gene matches: 17.

Material for sequencing was blood. The J gene is TRBJ2-2, the V gene TRBV9; 7 bases are a match to TRBD2. The clonotype originates from a woman between 50 and 59 years old with Graves' hyperthyroidism. The CDR3 sequence: CASSRTAAGVRNGELFF. CDR3 DNA sequence: TGTGCCAGCAGTCGAACTGCCGCGGGGGTGAGGAACGGGGAGCTGTTTTTT.